Listed below are T cell receptor beta chains from one sample, sequenced in a study of T cell responses to AZD1222 COVID-19 vaccine. Clones were sequenced by immunoSEQ multiplex PCR, and TCRdb holds only the in-frame ones, with some missing. Found here are about 190,000 clones, just over 90% of them singletons; the top ten hold over 0.85%. Sequencing used peripheral blood, obtained on day 0 of AZD1222 vaccination. These receptor sequences come from an adult in good health. The CDR3 runs from the conserved cysteine through the conserved F or W. D genes are given only for firm matches. Size values are once, few and many counts, or a class for expanded clones, and some rows have none.

clone_size,j_call,cdr3_length,d_call,v_call,cdr3_aa,cdr3_nt
.,TRBJ1-6,14,.,TRBV18,CASSPGQGGSPLHF,TGTGCCAGCTCACCAGGCCAGGGAGGTTCACCCCTCCACTTT
.,TRBJ1-2,14,.,TRBV7-2,CASSSAGQIRSYTF,TGTGCCAGCAGCTCAGCCGGACAGATTAGGAGCTACACCTTC
.,TRBJ2-3,14,.,TRBV27,CASLWARRTDTQYF,TGTGCCAGCCTCTGGGCAAGACGGACAGATACGCAGTATTTT
.,TRBJ1-2,14,.,TRBV7-9,CASSLPQGNYGYTF,TGTGCCAGCAGCTTACCCCAGGGCAACTATGGCTACACCTTC
.,TRBJ1-1,17,.,TRBV9,CASSVEPRVGMNTEAFF,TGTGCCAGCAGCGTAGAGCCTCGGGTAGGCATGAACACTGAAGCTTTCTTT
.,TRBJ1-1,14,.,TRBV20-1,CSASRTEYASEAFF,TGCAGTGCTAGTCGTACTGAGTACGCGAGTGAAGCTTTCTTT
.,TRBJ1-2,13,TRBD1,TRBV27,CASRGQGPDGYTF,TGTGCCAGCAGGGGACAGGGGCCGGATGGCTACACCTTC
.,TRBJ2-1,13,.,TRBV27,CASGSLDRNEQFF,TGTGCCAGCGGTTCGCTCGACCGAAATGAGCAGTTCTTC
.,TRBJ1-6,14,TRBD1,TRBV19,CASTRTGDNSPLHF,TGTGCCAGTACCCGGACAGGGGATAATTCACCCCTCCACTTT
.,TRBJ1-2,13,.,TRBV11-2,CASSLGWNYGYTF,TGTGCCAGCAGTCTGGGGTGGAACTATGGCTACACCTTC
.,TRBJ2-2,13,.,TRBV7-2,CATGDKNTGELFF,TGTGCCACTGGGGACAAAAACACCGGGGAGCTGTTTTTT
.,TRBJ1-3,13,.,TRBV27,CASKLLSGNTIYF,TGTGCCAGCAAATTACTCTCTGGAAACACCATATATTTT
.,TRBJ1-2,16,.,TRBV7-9,CASSSIDRFLGYGYTF,TGTGCCAGCAGCTCCATTGACAGGTTCCTAGGCTATGGCTACACCTTC
.,TRBJ1-3,15,TRBD1,TRBV7-9,CASRYTGTGENTIYF,TGTGCCAGCAGATACACCGGGACAGGGGAAAACACCATATATTTT
.,TRBJ2-7,15,TRBD1,TRBV6-1,CASSEMTGVPNEQYF,TGTGCCAGCAGTGAGATGACAGGGGTCCCGAACGAGCAGTACTTC
.,TRBJ2-7,14,TRBD2,TRBV28,CASGAGGPSYEQYF,TGTGCCAGCGGCGCGGGAGGGCCGTCCTACGAGCAGTACTTC
once,TRBJ1-3,14,.,TRBV15,CATSTGLSGNTIYF,TGTGCCACCAGCACCGGCCTCTCTGGAAACACCATATATTTT
.,TRBJ2-7,12,TRBD1,TRBV19,CASSPQGVEQYF,TGTGCCAGTAGTCCCCAGGGGGTCGAGCAGTACTTC
.,TRBJ2-1,13,.,TRBV27,CASSLLSMNEQFF,TGTGCCAGCAGTTTACTCAGTATGAATGAGCAGTTCTTC
once,TRBJ1-4,15,.,TRBV27,CASSLFSGDNEKLFF,TGTGCCAGCAGTTTATTTTCAGGGGATAATGAAAAACTGTTTTTT